This T cell receptor beta chain stems from a study of blood T cell repertoires in COVID-19. In the authors' methods: Reference gene primer amplification gave estimated nucleated cell counts. Sequenced by immunoSEQ multiplex PCR; TCRdb stores in-frame clones only, minus some. D and trimming were read from the DNA, whereas the V and J calls and clone size are those reported in that table. The top ten clones hold 15% of a sample with about 250,000 clones, under 90% of them seen once. Adults between roughly 18 and 90 years of age took part from under 25 US areas. Cohorts were assigned according to the clinical history that participants reported. This clone was recorded once. The CDR3 totals 15 residues. Trimming removed 3 bases from V and 2 bases from J, with 8 bases in between. CDR1 is ENHRY, CDR2 SYGVKD, per germline.

The sequencing input was PBMCs or T cells enriched from blood (not recorded which). The TCR originated in a man between 18 and 29 years old who had recovered from COVID-19. V and J are TRBV10-3 and TRBJ2-6; D is possibly TRBD2 (6 bases). In DNA form, the CDR3 reads TGTGCCATCAGTGATGCGGGGACTGGGGCCAACGTCCTGACTTTC. Amino acid sequence: CAISDAGTGANVLTF.